This record looks at one TCR beta chain sequence and its context. These data originate in a study of shared clonotypes between healthy human individuals. Using immunoSEQ multiplex PCR, the repertoire was profiled, and TCRdb retains in-frame clones only, with some absent. The sample holds roughly 86,000 clones, 68% seen once. Trimming left V 2 bases short and J 7 bases short, with 15 bases between. Germline V CDR1 and CDR2: ENHRY, SYGVKD. The CDR3 has 15 amino acids. The chain is built from TRBV10-3 and TRBJ1-5; D possibly corresponds to TRBD1 (5 bases). This clonotype was sampled from a man in his thirties or forties in good health. The specimen was memory CD8+ T cells sorted from blood. The sample's subset: CD45RO+ cells pooled with CCR7-negative TemRA cells. As DNA, the CDR3 is TGTGCCATCAGTGAGGGAAGGGGTCCGGAGCAGCCCCAGCATTTT. Protein sequence: CAISEGRGPEQPQHF.